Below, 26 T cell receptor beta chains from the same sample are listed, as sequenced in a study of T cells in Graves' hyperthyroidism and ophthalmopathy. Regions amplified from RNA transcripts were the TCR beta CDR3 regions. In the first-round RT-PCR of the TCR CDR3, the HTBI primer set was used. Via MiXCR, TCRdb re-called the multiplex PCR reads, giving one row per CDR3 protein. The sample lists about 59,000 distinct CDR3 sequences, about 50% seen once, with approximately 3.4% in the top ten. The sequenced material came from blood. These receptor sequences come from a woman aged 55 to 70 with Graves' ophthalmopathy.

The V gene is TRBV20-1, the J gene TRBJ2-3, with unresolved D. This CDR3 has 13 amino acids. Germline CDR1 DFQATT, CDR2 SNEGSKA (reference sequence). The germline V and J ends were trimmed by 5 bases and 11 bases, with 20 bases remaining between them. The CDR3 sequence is CSAFEANHNEQYF. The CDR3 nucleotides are TGCAGTGCTTTCGAGGCTAACCACAATGAGCAGTATTTT.

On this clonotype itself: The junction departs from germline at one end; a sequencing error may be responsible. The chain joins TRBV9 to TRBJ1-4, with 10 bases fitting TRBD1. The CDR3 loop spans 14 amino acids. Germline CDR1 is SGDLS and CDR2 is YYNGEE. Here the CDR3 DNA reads TGTGCCAGCAGCTTGGGACAGGGGAATGAAAAGCTGTATTTT. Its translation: CASSLGQGNEKLYF.

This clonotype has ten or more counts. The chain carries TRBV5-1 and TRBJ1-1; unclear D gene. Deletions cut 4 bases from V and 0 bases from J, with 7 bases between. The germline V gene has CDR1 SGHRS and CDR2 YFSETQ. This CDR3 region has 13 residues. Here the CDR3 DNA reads TGCGCCAGCAGCCCCGAACTGAACACTGAAGCTTTCTTT. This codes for CASSPELNTEAFF.

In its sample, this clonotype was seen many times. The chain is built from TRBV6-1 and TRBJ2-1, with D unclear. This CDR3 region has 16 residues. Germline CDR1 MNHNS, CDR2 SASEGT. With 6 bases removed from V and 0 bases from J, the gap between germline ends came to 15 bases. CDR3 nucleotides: TGTGCCAGCAGAATTACGCCAGAAAGCTCCTACAATGAGCAGTTCTTC. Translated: CASRITPESSYNEQFF.

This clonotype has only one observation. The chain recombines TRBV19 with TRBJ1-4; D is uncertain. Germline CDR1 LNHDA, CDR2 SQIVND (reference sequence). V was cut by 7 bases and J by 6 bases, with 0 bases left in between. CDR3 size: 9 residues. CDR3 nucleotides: TGTGCCAGTAATGAAAAACTGTTTTTT. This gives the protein CASNEKLFF.

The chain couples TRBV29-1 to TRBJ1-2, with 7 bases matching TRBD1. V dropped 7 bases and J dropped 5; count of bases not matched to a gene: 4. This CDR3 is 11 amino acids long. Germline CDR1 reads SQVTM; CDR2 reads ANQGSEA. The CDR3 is CSGGTEYGYTF. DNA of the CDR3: TGCAGCGGGGGGACAGAGTATGGCTACACCTTC.

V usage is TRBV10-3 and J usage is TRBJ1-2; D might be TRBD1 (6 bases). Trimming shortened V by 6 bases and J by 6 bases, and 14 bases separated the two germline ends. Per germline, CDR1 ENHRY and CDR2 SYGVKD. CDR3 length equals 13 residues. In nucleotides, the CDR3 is TGTGCCATCAGGAGGGGGGGGAGAAATGGCTACACCTTC. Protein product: CAIRRGGRNGYTF.

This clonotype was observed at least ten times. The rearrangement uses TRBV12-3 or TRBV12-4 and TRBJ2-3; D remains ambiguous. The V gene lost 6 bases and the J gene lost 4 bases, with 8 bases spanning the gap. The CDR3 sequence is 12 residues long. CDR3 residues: CASREGADTQYF. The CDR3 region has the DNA TGTGCCAGCAGAGAAGGAGCAGATACGCAGTATTTT.

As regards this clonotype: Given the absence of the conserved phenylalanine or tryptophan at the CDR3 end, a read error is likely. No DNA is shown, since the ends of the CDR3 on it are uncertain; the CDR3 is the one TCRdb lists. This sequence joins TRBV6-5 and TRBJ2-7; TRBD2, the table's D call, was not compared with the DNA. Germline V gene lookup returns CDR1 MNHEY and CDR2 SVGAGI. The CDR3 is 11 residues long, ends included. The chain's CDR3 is CASSGGREQYL.

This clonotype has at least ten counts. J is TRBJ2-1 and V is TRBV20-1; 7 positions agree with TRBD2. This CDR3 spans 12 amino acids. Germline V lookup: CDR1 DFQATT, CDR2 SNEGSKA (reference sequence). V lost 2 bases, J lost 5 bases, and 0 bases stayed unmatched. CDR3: CSARLADNEQFF. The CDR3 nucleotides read TGCAGTGCTAGACTAGCGGACAATGAGCAGTTCTTC.

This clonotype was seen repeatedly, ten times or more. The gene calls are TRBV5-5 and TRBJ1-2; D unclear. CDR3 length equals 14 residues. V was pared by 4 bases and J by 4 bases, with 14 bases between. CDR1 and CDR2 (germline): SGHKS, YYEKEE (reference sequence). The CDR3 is CASSAHRVRYGYTF. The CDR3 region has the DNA TGTGCCAGCAGCGCTCACAGAGTCCGCTATGGCTACACCTTC.

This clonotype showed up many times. In nucleotides, the CDR3 is TGTGCCAGCAGCTTAGATCGGGTTAGCACAGATACGCAGTATTTT. As protein: CASSLDRVSTDTQYF. This chain uses TRBV7-2 with TRBJ2-3; D ambiguous. Germline assignment: CDR1 SGHTA and CDR2 FQGNSA. V dropped 1 base and J dropped 0 bases, with 8 bases sitting between them. The CDR3 sequence is 15 residues long. The whole variable domain, filled in from reference TRBV7-2 and TRBJ2-3, reads GAGVSQSPSNKVTEKGKDVELRCDPISGHTALYWYRQSLGQGLEFLIYFQGNSAPDKSGLPSDRFSAERTGGSVSTLTIQRTQQEDSAVYLCASSLDRVSTDTQYFGPGTRLTVL.

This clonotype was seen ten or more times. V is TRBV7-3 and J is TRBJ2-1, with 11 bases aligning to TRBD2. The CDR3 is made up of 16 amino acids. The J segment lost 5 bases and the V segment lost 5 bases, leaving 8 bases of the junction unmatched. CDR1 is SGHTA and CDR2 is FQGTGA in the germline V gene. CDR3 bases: TGTGCCAGCAGCCCCCTAGCGGGAGGCCGAAACAATGAGCAGTTCTTC. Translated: CASSPLAGGRNNEQFF.

CDR3 sequence reads: CASSRVSGPQHF. DNA of the CDR3: TGTGCCAGTAGTAGGGTCTCGGGGCCCCAGCATTTT. The chain uses TRBV19 and TRBJ1-5; D gene unclear. Trimming shortened V by 4 bases and J by 9 bases, and 10 bases separated the two germline ends. This CDR3 is 12 amino acids long. Germline CDR1 and CDR2: LNHDA and SQIVND (reference sequence).

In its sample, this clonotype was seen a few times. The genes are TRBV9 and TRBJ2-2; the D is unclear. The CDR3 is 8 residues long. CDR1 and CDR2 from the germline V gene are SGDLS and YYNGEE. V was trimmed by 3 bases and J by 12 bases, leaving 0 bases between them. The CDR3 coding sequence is TGTGCCAGCAGCGAGCTGTTTTTT. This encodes CASSELFF.

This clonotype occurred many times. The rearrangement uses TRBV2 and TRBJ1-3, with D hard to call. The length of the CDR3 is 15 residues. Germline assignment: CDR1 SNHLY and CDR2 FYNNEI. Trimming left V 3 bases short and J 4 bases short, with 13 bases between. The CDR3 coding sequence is TGTGCCAGCAGTGATTTTGCGGGCACAGGAAACACCATATATTTT. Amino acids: CASSDFAGTGNTIYF. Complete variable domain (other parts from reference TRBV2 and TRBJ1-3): EPEVTQTPSHQVTQMGQEVILRCVPISNHLYFYWYRQILGQKVEFLVSFYNNEISEKSEIFDDQFSVERPDGSNFTLKIRSTKLEDSAMYFCASSDFAGTGNTIYFGEGSWLTVV.

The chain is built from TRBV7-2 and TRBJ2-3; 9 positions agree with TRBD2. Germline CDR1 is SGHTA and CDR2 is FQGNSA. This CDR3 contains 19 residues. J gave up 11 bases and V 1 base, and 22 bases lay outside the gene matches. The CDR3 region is CASSLGEREAASDYNEQYF. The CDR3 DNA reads TGTGCCAGCAGCTTAGGGGAGCGGGAGGCCGCCAGTGACTACAATGAGCAGTATTTT.

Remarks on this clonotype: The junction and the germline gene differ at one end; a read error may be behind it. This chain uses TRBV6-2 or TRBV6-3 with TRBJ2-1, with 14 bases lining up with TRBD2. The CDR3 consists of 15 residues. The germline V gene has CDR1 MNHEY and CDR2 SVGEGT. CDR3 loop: CASSRGTSGGDGQSF. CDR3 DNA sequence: TGTGCCAGCAGTCGCGGGACTAGCGGGGGTGATGGGCAGTCCTTC.

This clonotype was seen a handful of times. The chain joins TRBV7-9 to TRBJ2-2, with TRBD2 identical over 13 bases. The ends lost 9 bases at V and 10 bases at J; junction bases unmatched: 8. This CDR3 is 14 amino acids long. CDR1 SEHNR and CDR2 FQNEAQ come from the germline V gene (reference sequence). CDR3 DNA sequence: TGTGCCAGTCCATGGACTAGCGGGGGCACGGAGCTGTTTTTT. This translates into CASPWTSGGTELFF.

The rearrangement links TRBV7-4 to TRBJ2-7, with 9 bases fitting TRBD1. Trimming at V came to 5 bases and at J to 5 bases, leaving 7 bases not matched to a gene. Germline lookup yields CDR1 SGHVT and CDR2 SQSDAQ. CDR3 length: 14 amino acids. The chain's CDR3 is CASSEDRGGDEQYF. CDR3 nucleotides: TGTGCCAGCAGCGAGGACAGGGGAGGAGACGAGCAGTACTTC.

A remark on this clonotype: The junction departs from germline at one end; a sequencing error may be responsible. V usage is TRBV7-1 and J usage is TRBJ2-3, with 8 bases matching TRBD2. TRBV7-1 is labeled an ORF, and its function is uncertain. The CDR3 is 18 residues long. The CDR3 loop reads CASSPAAGDVSGTDTQYF. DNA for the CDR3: TGTGCCAGCAGCCCAGCAGCGGGAGACGTCTCTGGCACAGATACGCAGTATTTT.

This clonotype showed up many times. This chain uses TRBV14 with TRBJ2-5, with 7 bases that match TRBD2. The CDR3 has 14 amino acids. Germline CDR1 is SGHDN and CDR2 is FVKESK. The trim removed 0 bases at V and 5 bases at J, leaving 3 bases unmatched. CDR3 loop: CASSQDLGGETQYF. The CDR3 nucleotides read TGTGCCAGCAGCCAAGACCTGGGAGGGGAGACCCAGTACTTC.

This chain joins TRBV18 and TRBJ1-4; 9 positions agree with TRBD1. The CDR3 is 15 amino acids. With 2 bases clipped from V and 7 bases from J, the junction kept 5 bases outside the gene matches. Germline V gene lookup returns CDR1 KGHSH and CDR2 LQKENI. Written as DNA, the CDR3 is TGTGCCAGCTCACCATTGGGACAGGGTACTGAAAAACTGTTTTTT. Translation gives CASSPLGQGTEKLFF. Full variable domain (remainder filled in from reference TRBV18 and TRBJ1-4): NAGVMQNPRHLVRRRGQEARLRCSPMKGHSHVYWYRQLPEEGLKFMVYLQKENIIDESGMPKERFSAEFPKEGPSILRIQQVVRGDSAAYFCASSPLGQGTEKLFFGSGTQLSVL.

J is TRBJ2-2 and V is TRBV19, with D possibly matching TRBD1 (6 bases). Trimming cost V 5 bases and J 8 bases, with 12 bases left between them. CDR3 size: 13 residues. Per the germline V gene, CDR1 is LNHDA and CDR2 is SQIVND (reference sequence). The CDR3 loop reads CASSFTGTGELFF. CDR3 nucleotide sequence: TGTGCCAGTAGTTTTACCGGGACAGGGGAGCTGTTTTTT.

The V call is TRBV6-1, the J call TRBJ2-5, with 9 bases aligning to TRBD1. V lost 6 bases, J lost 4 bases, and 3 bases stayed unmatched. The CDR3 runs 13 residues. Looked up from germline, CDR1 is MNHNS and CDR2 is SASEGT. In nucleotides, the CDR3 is TGTGCCAGCAGGCAGACAGGGGGAGAGACCCAGTACTTC. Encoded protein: CASRQTGGETQYF.

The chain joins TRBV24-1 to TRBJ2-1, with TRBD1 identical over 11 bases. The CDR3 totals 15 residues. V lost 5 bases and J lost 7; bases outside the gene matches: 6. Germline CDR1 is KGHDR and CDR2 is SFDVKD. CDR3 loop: CATSGGTGGPNEQFF. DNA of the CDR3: TGTGCCACCAGTGGCGGGACAGGGGGGCCTAATGAGCAGTTCTTC.